The text below deals with one TCR beta chain. Antigen specificity is unknown. This sample stems from a study of a mutant IDH1 vaccine in newly diagnosed glioma. Study-level information: Patients' prior therapy spanned radiotherapy, temozolomide, or both; most underwent both. Notes on the study in general: Evidence of vaccine-induced immune responses was documented in approximately 93% of patients.

The V end was cut by 2 bases, the J end by 2 bases, with 19 bases between. Looked up from germline, CDR1 is SQVTM and CDR2 is ANQGSEA. The CDR3 spans 16 residues. Documented time point: baseline, week 1 (first vaccination visit). Treatment defined: pre-vaccination baseline after standard-of-care therapy. The table came from immunoSEQ multiplex PCR; TCRdb's copy has only in-frame clones and leaves some out. The table includes about 96,000 clones, about 82% detected once. The chain combines TRBV29-1 with TRBJ2-7, with D perhaps matching TRBD1 (6 bases). The sequencing used PBMCs, collected from a glioma patient treated with radiotherapy, temozolomide or both. This TCR was recovered from a man aged 35-49 years with glioma. The CDR3 sequence is CSVETGAGDLPYEQYF. CDR3 coding DNA: TGCAGCGTTGAAACAGGAGCAGGGGACCTACCCTACGAGCAGTACTTC.